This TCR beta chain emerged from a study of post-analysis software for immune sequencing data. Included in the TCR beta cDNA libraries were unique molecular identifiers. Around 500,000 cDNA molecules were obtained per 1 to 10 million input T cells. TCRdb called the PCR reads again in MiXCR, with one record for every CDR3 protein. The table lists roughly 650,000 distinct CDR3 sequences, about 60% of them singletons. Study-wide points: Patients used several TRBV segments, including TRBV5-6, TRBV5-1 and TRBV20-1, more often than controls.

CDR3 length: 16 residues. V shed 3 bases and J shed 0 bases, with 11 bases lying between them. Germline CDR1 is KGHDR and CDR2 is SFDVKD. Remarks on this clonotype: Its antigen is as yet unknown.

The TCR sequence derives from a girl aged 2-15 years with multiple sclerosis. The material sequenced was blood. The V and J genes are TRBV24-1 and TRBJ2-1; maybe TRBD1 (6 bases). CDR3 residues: CATSDPQGGSYNEQFF. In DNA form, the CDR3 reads TGTGCCACCAGTGATCCACAGGGCGGCTCCTACAATGAGCAGTTCTTC.